The 6 T cell receptor beta chains reported below all come from one sample, sequenced in a study of T cells in Graves' hyperthyroidism and ophthalmopathy. TCR beta CDR3 sequences were amplified from RNA transcripts. An initial round of RT-PCR targeting the TCR CDR3 relied on the HTBI primer set. Via MiXCR, TCRdb re-called the multiplex PCR reads, giving one row per CDR3 protein. The sample lists 550,000 to 700,000 distinct CDR3 sequences; under 15% were seen once. Sequenced sample: blood. The receptors were sampled from a woman aged 40 to 55 with Graves' ophthalmopathy.

This chain links TRBV7-6 with TRBJ1-6, with 8 bases that match TRBD1. Germline V gene data show CDR1 as SGHVS and CDR2 as FNYEAQ. The length of the CDR3 is 17 residues. Trimming took 3 bases from V and 6 from J; bases not matched to a gene: 10. CDR3 loop: CASSFDARTGTNSPLHF. The CDR3 bases are TGTGCCAGCAGCTTCGACGCGAGGACAGGGACTAATTCACCCCTCCACTTT.

This clonotype has ten or more counts. The genes are TRBV7-9 and TRBJ2-5; 8 nucleotides line up with TRBD1. V was clipped by 3 bases and J by 5 bases; unmatched bases: 11. Germline CDR1 reads SEHNR; CDR2 reads FQNEAQ (reference sequence). This CDR3 is built from 16 residues. The CDR3 sequence is CASSFSPNRGVETQYF. The CDR3 DNA reads as TGTGCCAGCAGCTTCTCTCCGAACAGGGGGGTCGAGACCCAGTACTTC.

This clonotype came up many times. V is TRBV28 and J is TRBJ2-5; TRBD2 aligns across 9 bases. The CDR3 runs to 16 residues. After removal of 5 bases from V and 1 base from J, the junction contained 8 bases not matched to a gene. The germline CDR1 and CDR2 sequences are MDHEN and SYDVKM. This CDR3 reads CASSRGAGGFQETQYF. In DNA form, the CDR3 reads TGTGCCAGCAGTCGAGGCGCGGGAGGGTTCCAAGAGACCCAGTACTTC.

The rearrangement uses TRBV20-1 and TRBJ2-3, with 13 bases identical to TRBD2. The junction had 7 bases not matched to a gene; V was cut back by 5 bases and J by 5 bases. The CDR3 totals 15 residues. In germline, CDR1 is DFQATT, CDR2 SNEGSKA (reference sequence). Here the CDR3 DNA reads TGCAGTGCTTCCAGGACTAGCGGGGGCCGAGATACGCAGTATTTT. Amino acids: CSASRTSGGRDTQYF.

This clonotype was recorded many times. V usage is TRBV6-5 and J usage is TRBJ2-7; D is ambiguous. The germline V gene has CDR1 MNHEY and CDR2 SVGAGI. The CDR3 consists of 13 residues. V was clipped by 7 bases and J by 0 bases, with 10 bases between them. For the CDR3, the DNA is TGTGCCAGCACGGACCCATACTCCTACGAGCAGTACTTC. It specifies CASTDPYSYEQYF.

Here the CDR3 DNA reads TGTGCCAGCAGTGGGACTAGCGGGAGGTTTAGCTCTGGGGCCAACGTCCTGACTTTC. Protein product: CASSGTSGRFSSGANVLTF. J is TRBJ2-6 and V is TRBV2, with TRBD2 matching 14 bases. In germline, CDR1 is SNHLY, CDR2 FYNNEI. This CDR3 contains 19 residues. Unmatched junction bases numbered 5, after V lost 4 bases and J lost 0 bases.